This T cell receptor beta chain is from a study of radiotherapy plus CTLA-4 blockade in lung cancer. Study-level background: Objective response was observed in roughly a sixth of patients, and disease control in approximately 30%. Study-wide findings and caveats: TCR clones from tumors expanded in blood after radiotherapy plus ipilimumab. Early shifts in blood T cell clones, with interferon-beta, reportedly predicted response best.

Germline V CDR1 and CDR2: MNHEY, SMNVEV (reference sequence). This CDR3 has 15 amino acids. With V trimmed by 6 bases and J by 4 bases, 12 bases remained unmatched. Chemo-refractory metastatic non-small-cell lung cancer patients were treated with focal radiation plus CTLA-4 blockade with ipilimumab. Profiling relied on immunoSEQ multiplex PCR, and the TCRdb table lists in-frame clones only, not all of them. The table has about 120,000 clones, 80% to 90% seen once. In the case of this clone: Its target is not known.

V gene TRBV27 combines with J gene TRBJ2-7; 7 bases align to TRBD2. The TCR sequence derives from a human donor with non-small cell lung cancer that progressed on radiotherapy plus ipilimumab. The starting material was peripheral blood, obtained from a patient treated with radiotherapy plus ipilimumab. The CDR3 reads CASRAGTSATYEQYF. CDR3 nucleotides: TGTGCCAGCAGGGCTGGAACTAGCGCGACATACGAGCAGTACTTC.